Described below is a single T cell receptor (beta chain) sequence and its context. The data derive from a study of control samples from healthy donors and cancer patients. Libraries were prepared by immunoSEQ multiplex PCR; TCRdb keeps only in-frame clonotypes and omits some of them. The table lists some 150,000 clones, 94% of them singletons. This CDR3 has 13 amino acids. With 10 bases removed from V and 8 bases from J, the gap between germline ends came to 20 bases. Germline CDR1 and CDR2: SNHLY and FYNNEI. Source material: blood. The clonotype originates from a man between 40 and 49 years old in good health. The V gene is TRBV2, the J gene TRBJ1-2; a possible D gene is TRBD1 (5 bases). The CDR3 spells CAIGRAVPRGYTF. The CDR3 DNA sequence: TGTGCCATCGGCAGGGCCGTACCAAGAGGCTACACCTTC. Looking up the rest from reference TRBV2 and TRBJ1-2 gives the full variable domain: EPEVTQTPSHQVTQMGQEVILRCVPISNHLYFYWYRQILGQKVEFLVSFYNNEISEKSEIFDDQFSVERPDGSNFTLKIRSTKLEDSAMYFCAIGRAVPRGYTFGSGTRLTVV.